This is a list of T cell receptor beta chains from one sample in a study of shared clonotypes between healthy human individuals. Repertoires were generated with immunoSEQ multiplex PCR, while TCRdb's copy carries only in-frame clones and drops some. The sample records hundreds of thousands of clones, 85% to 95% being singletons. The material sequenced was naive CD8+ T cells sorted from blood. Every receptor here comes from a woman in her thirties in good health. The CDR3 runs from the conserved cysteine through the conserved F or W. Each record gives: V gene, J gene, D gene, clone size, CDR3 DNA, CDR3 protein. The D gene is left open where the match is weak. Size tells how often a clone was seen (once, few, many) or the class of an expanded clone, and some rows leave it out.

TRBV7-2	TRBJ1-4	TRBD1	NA	TGTGCCAGCAGCCCCCGTCCGAGCAGGGGGGCTGAAAAACTGTTTTTT	CASSPRPSRGAEKLFF
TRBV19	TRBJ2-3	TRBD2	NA	TGTGCCAGTAGTATTGGCCCTAGCGGTCCCAGCACAGATACGCAGTATTTT	CASSIGPSGPSTDTQYF
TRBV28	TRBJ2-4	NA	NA	TGTGCCAGCAGTTCCAGTTTGGCCAAAAACATTCAGTACTTC	CASSSSLAKNIQYF
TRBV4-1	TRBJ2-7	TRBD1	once	TGCGCCAGCAGCCAAGGGGCCAGGGGGCAGTACGAGCAGTACTTC	CASSQGARGQYEQYF
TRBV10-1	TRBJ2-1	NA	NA	TGCGCCAGCAGTGAGTTCAGGGAGTCTGATGAGCAGTTCTTC	CASSEFRESDEQFF
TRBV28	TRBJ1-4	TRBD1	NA	TGTGCCAGCAGTTTCCCCGGTACAGGGGGGGGTGAAAAACTGTTTTTT	CASSFPGTGGGEKLFF
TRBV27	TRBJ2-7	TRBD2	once	TGTGCCAGCGGGTTCCTAGCGGGGTTAAGCTACGAGCAGTACTTC	CASGFLAGLSYEQYF
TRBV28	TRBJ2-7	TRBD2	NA	TGTGCCAGCAGTTTAAATGGGGGGGACGAGCAGTACTTC	CASSLNGGDEQYF
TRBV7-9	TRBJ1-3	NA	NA	TGTGCCAGCAGCTTAGTCCAAAACTCTGGAAACACCATATATTTT	CASSLVQNSGNTIYF
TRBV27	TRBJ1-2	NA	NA	TGTGCCAGCAGTTTATCGTCAGGGCTAGGCTATGGCTACACCTTC	CASSLSSGLGYGYTF
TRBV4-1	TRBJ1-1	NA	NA	TGCGCCAGCAGCCCCGGGAAAGGGGGAGGGGACACTGAAGCTTTCTTT	CASSPGKGGGDTEAFF
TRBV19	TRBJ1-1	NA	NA	TGTGCCAGTAGTGGGAGGGACGGGCGAATAGTTGAAGCTTTCTTT	CASSGRDGRIVEAFF
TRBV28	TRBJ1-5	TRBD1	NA	TGTGCCAGCAGTAAACTCGGTGAGGGGGCGGATCAGCCCCAGCATTTT	CASSKLGEGADQPQHF
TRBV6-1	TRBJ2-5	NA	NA	TGTGCCAGCAGTGACCCGGACGGTAAGACCCAGTACTTC	CASSDPDGKTQYF
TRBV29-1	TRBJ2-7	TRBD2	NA	TGCAGCGTTGAAGGGGGGGGAACCTACGAGCAGTACTTC	CSVEGGGTYEQYF
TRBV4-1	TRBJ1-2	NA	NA	TGCGCCAGCAGCCAAGATCACGAATCCTATGGCTACACCTTC	CASSQDHESYGYTF
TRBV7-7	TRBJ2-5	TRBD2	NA	TGTGCCAGCAGCGCGGGAGTAAATCGTCGGGAGACCCAGTACTTC	CASSAGVNRRETQYF
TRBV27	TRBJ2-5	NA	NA	TGTGCCAGCAGTCCCTATTGGGACTCGGCACGAGAGACCCAGTACTTC	CASSPYWDSARETQYF
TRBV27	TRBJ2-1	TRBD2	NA	TGTGCCAGCAGTTTACAGGGCAGCGGGAGACCCTATGAGCAGTTCTTC	CASSLQGSGRPYEQFF
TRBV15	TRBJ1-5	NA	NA	TGTGCCACCAGCAGAGAAAAGGTTAGCAATCAGCCCCAGCATTTT	CATSREKVSNQPQHF
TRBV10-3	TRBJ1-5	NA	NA	TGTGCCATCAGTGAAGGTGTGATTGAGTCTCAGCCCCAGCATTTT	CAISEGVIESQPQHF
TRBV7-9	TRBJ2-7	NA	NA	TGTGCCAGCAGCTTTGGATGGGACGAGCAGTACTTC	CASSFGWDEQYF
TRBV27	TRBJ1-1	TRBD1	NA	TGTGCCAGCAGTTTCGGGACAGGGGTGACTGAAGCTTTCTTT	CASSFGTGVTEAFF
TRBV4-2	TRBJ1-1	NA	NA	TGTGCCAGCAGCTTGAACACTGAAGCTTTCTTT	CASSLNTEAFF
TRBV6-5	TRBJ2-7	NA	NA	TGTGCCAGCAGTTACTCGAACGTGGGGGAGCAGTACTTC	CASSYSNVGEQYF
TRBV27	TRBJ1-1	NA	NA	TGTGCCAGCAGCCCCTCAATTGGGGAGGTGAACACTGAAGCTTTCTTT	CASSPSIGEVNTEAFF
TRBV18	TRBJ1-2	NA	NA	TGTGCCAGCTCACCACGAGCGCTATTCCCTAACTATGGCTACACCTTC	CASSPRALFPNYGYTF
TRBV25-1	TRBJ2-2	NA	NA	TGTGCCAGCAGTGGGGGATCCGGGGAGCTGTTTTTT	CASSGGSGELFF
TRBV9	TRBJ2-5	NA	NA	TGTGCCAGCAGCAGCGGCACCCAAGAGACCCAGTACTTC	CASSSGTQETQYF
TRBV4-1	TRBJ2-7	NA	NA	TGCGCCAGCAGCTGGCGGGGGGACAGCGAGCAGTACTTC	CASSWRGDSEQYF
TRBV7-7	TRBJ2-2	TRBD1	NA	TGTGCCAGCAGCCCAGGGGGCGCGGCGATCACCGGGGAGCTGTTTTTT	CASSPGGAAITGELFF
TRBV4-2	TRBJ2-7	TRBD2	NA	TGTGCCAGCAGCCAAGAAAGGGCTAGCGGGAGAGTCGAGCAGTACTTC	CASSQERASGRVEQYF
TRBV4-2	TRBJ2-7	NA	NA	TGTGCCAGCAGCCCGTCGTATTTGGGGAACTACGAGCAGTACTTC	CASSPSYLGNYEQYF
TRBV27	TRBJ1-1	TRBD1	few	TGTGCCAGCAAGACAGGGGGCACTGAAGCTTTCTTT	CASKTGGTEAFF
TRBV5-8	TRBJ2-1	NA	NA	TGTGCCAGCAGCCCGGGGCTGTACAATGAGCAGTTCTTC	CASSPGLYNEQFF
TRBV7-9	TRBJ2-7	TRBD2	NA	TGTGCCAGCAGCGAGGCCGGGACTAGCGGCCGAGGATCGTACGAGCAGTACTTC	CASSEAGTSGRGSYEQYF
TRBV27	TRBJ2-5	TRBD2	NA	TGTGCCAGCAGTTTATCCAGCGGGAGGGCCGAGACCCAGTACTTC	CASSLSSGRAETQYF
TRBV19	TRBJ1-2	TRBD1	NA	TGTGCCAGTAGTATAGCCGGACAGGGGGCTCGTATCTATGGCTACACCTTC	CASSIAGQGARIYGYTF
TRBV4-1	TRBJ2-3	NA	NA	TGCGCCAGCAGCCAAGGGCCGGGAGCTGCAGATACGCAGTATTTT	CASSQGPGAADTQYF
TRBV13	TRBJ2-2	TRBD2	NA	TGTGCCAGCAGACCTCAAGGGACTAGCGGAGACGGGGAGCTGTTTTTT	CASRPQGTSGDGELFF
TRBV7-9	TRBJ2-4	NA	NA	TGTGCCAGCAGCTACGACGTCGCAATTTCCTTCAACATTCAGTACTTC	CASSYDVAISFNIQYF
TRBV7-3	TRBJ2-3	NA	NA	TGTGCCAGCAGCTTAATCGGCACAGATACGCAGTATTTT	CASSLIGTDTQYF
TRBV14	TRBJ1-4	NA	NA	TGTGCCAGCAGCCAAGAAGAGGGCGTCCATTCTGAAAAACTGTTTTTT	CASSQEEGVHSEKLFF
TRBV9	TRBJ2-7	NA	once	TGTGCCAGCAGCTTTAACAGATTCGGCTACGAGCAGTACTTC	CASSFNRFGYEQYF